This T cell receptor (beta chain) was captured in a study of T-cell memory formation after mild COVID-19. At the level of the study: Largely, the TCR clusters proved donor specific.

This CDR3 region has 17 residues. Per the germline V gene, CDR1 is LGHNA and CDR2 is YNFKEQ. With V trimmed by 0 bases and J by 8 bases, 13 bases remained unmatched. As for this clonotype: Antigen unknown.

It was 5'RACE with constant-segment primers that produced the TCR alpha and TCR beta cDNA libraries, which carried sample barcodes and UMIs. Via MiXCR, TCRdb re-called the 5' RACE reads, giving one row per CDR3 protein. Among about 620,000 distinct CDR3 sequences, more than 15% were seen once, and the ten largest hold around 12%. Study results and caveats: The study found balanced CD4/CD8 in clones contracting day 15 to 85 and a CD4+ lean in later expanders. Proof of SARS-CoV-2 specificity was absent for the second-wave clones that crested on day 37.

The rearrangement links TRBV4-2 to TRBJ2-1; TRBD1 aligns across 7 bases. Sequences were obtained from PBMCs or a T cell subset sorted from them (not recorded which). The TCR was taken from an adult woman who had mild COVID-19 (a few samples of this study predate the infection). Cell type and time point are not known. In DNA form, the CDR3 reads TGTGCCAGCAGCCAAGAAGTAGCCGGGACAGTACCCGATGAGCAGTTCTTC. This gives the protein CASSQEVAGTVPDEQFF.